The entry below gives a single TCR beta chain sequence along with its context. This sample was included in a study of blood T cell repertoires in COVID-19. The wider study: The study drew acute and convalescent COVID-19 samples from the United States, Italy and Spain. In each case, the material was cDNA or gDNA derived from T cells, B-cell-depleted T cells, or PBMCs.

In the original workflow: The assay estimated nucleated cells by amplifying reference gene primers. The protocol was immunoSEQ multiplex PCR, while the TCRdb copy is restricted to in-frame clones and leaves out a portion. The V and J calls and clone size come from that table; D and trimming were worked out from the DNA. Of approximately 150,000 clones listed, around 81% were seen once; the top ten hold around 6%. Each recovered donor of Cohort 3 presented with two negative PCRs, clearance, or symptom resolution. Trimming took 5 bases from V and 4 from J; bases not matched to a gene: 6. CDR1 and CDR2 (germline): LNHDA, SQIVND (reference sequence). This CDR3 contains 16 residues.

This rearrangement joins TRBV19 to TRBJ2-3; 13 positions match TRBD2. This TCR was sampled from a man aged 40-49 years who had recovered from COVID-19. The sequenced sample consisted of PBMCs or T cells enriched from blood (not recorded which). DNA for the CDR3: TGTGCCAGTAGTCCCGGGACTAGCGGGGTGTCAGATACGCAGTATTTT. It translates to CASSPGTSGVSDTQYF.